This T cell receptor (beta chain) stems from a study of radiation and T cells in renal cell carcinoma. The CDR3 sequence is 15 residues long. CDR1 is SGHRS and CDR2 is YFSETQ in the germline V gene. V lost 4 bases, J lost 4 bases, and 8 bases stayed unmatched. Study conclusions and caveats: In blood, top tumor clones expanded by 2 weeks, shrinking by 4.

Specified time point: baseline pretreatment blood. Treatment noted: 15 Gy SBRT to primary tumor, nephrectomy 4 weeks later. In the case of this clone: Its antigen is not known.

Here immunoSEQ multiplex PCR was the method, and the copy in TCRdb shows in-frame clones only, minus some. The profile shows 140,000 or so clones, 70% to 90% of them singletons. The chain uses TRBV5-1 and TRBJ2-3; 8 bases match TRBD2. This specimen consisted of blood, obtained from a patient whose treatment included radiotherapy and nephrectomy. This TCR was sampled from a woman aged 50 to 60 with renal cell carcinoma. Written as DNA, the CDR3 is TGCGCCAGCAGCCTCCGACTAGCGTCCCCAGATACGCAGTATTTT. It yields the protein CASSLRLASPDTQYF.